These 27 T cell receptor beta chains were all obtained from the same sample, sequenced in a study of T cell responses to AZD1222 COVID-19 vaccine. Sequencing was performed with immunoSEQ multiplex PCR; in TCRdb, only in-frame clones are kept and a portion is missing. The table has around 100,000 clones, around 87% seen once; the top ten hold 4.2%. Source: peripheral blood, taken on day 0 of MenACWY control vaccination. These receptor sequences come from an adult in good health.

V is TRBV7-3 and J is TRBJ2-6, with D perhaps TRBD1 or TRBD2 (6 bases each). V lost 5 bases, J lost 4 bases, and 9 bases lay in between. The CDR3 spans 14 residues. CDR1 and CDR2 from the germline V gene are SGHTA and FQGTGA. The CDR3: CASSRGPGANVLTF. Written as DNA, the CDR3 is TGTGCCAGCAGCCGGGGGCCAGGGGCCAACGTCCTGACTTTC.

The V and J genes are TRBV28 and TRBJ1-1, with D unclear. V was pared by 4 bases and J by 1 base, with 13 bases between. This CDR3 region has 15 residues. In germline, CDR1 is MDHEN, CDR2 SYDVKM. The CDR3 reads CASSSGPAWNTEAFF. Here the CDR3 DNA reads TGTGCCAGCAGTTCCGGACCGGCCTGGAACACTGAAGCTTTCTTT. The variable domain in full, with the rest retrieved from reference TRBV28 and TRBJ1-1, is DVKVTQSSRYLVKRTGEKVFLECVQDMDHENMFWYRQDPGLGLRLIYFSYDVKMKEKGDIPEGYSVSREKKERFSLILESASTNQTSMYLCASSSGPAWNTEAFFGQGTRLTVV.

The chain is built from TRBV5-1 and TRBJ1-4, with D hard to call. The V gene lost 3 bases and the J gene lost 8 bases, with 17 bases spanning the gap. The CDR3 contains 15 residues. Germline loops: CDR1 SGHRS, CDR2 YFSETQ. This CDR3 reads CASSYGGQPQEKLFF. CDR3 nucleotides: TGCGCCAGCAGCTATGGAGGGCAGCCCCAAGAAAAACTGTTTTTT.

The chain combines TRBV7-6 with TRBJ2-5; TRBD1 is a possible D gene (6 bases). This CDR3 is 12 amino acids long. Germline V gives CDR1 SGHVS, CDR2 FNYEAQ. Between the trimmed V and J ends, which lost 8 bases and 5 bases, there was a span of 12 bases. The CDR3 DNA reads as TGTGCCAGCCAGGGGCTGGAGGAGACCCAGTACTTC. This gives the protein CASQGLEETQYF.

The chain combines TRBV10-3 with TRBJ2-5; perhaps TRBD2 as D (5 bases). This CDR3 contains 13 residues. The ends were cut back, 7 bases at V and 5 bases at J, with 14 bases in the middle. Germline loops: CDR1 ENHRY, CDR2 SYGVKD. This CDR3 reads CAITSSRGETQYF. As DNA, the CDR3 is TGTGCCATCACCTCCTCACGAGGGGAGACCCAGTACTTC.

The rearrangement links TRBV3-1 (or the pseudogene TRBV3-2) to TRBJ2-7, with TRBD1 matching 7 bases. Germline CDR1 and CDR2: LGHDT and YNNKEL (reference sequence). Germline trimming cut 0 bases from V and 2 bases from J; bases unmatched to any gene: 4. CDR3 length equals 15 residues. The CDR3 here is CASSQDPDRAYEQYF. CDR3 nucleotides: TGTGCCAGCAGCCAAGATCCCGACAGGGCCTACGAGCAGTACTTC.

The chain recombines TRBV5-4 with TRBJ2-1, with D uncertain. Germline assignment: CDR1 SGHNT and CDR2 YYREEE (reference sequence). The V and J ends lost 0 bases and 7 bases respectively, with 14 bases between them. The CDR3 length is 15 residues. In nucleotides, the CDR3 is TGTGCCAGCAGCTTGGGATCGGGCGGATCGAATGAGCAGTTCTTC. It specifies CASSLGSGGSNEQFF.

CDR3 sequence (DNA): TGTGCCATCCGGGGCGGGACAACTCTCTACGAGCAGTACTTC. This encodes CAIRGGTTLYEQYF. The rearrangement uses TRBV10-3 and TRBJ2-7; D may be TRBD1 or TRBD2 (6 bases each). Trimming took off 8 bases at V and 3 bases at J, with 17 bases between the two ends. From germline, CDR1 is ENHRY and CDR2 SYGVKD. This CDR3 is built from 14 residues.

The V gene is TRBV29-1, the J gene TRBJ1-1; 8 nucleotides line up with TRBD1. Germline trimming cut 7 bases from V and 4 bases from J; bases unmatched to any gene: 2. This CDR3 comprises 11 residues. Germline CDR1 and CDR2: SQVTM and ANQGSEA. This CDR3 is CSGDRGTEAFF. The CDR3 DNA is TGCAGCGGCGACAGGGGCACTGAAGCTTTCTTT.

J is TRBJ2-2 and V is TRBV5-5; D is ambiguous. This CDR3 is built from 12 residues. V was trimmed by 4 bases and J by 10 bases, leaving 11 bases between them. Germline CDR1 and CDR2: SGHKS and YYEKEE (reference sequence). CDR3 protein: CASSLEGSELFF. The CDR3 DNA is TGTGCCAGCAGCCTAGAAGGGTCGGAGCTGTTTTTT.

The chain combines TRBV4-3 with TRBJ2-2; D call uncertain. Germline CDR1 and CDR2: LGHNA and YSLEER. This CDR3 has 15 residues. V lost 1 base and J lost 2, with 8 bases in between. The DNA for the CDR3 is TGCGCCAGCAGCCAAGCGGGCAGTAACACCGGGGAGCTGTTTTTT. It specifies CASSQAGSNTGELFF.

The rearrangement links TRBV11-1 to TRBJ2-2, with 10 bases matching TRBD2. Per germline, CDR1 SGHAT and CDR2 FQDESV (reference sequence). J gave up 4 bases and V 4 bases, and 3 bases lay outside the gene matches. The CDR3 consists of 15 residues. The CDR3 reads CASSSSGGPTGELFF. As DNA, the CDR3 is TGTGCCAGCAGCTCTAGCGGGGGCCCCACCGGGGAGCTGTTTTTT.

The V and J genes are TRBV19 and TRBJ2-2; D not certain. Germline values: CDR1 LNHDA, CDR2 SQIVND (reference sequence). Trimming left V 3 bases short and J 4 bases short, with 12 bases between. The CDR3 runs to 15 residues. The CDR3 protein is CASSIGRKSTGELFF. DNA for the CDR3: TGTGCCAGTAGTATCGGCAGAAAATCCACCGGGGAGCTGTTTTTT.

The chain joins TRBV4-1 to TRBJ2-5, with D possibly matching TRBD1 (5 bases). The CDR3 is made up of 16 amino acids. The germline gives CDR1 MGHRA, CDR2 YSYEKL. Between the trimmed V and J ends, which lost 1 base and 2 bases, there was a span of 14 bases. CDR3 residues: CASSQGWGDIQETQYF. CDR3 sequence (DNA): TGCGCCAGCAGCCAAGGCTGGGGCGACATACAAGAGACCCAGTACTTC.

This rearrangement joins TRBV19 to TRBJ2-1; TRBD2 matches 7 bases. Trimming took 1 base from V and 5 from J; bases not matched to a gene: 5. The CDR3 is 15 amino acids. Germline CDR1 and CDR2: LNHDA and SQIVND (reference sequence). The CDR3 loop is CASSIGREYNNEQFF. The CDR3 region has the DNA TGTGCCAGTAGTATAGGGCGGGAGTATAACAATGAGCAGTTCTTC.

The chain combines TRBV28 with TRBJ1-4; 9 bases are shared with TRBD1. This CDR3 has 14 amino acids. In germline, CDR1 is MDHEN, CDR2 SYDVKM. Trimming cost V 5 bases and J 8 bases; bases outside gene matches: 6. CDR3 DNA sequence: TGTGCCAGCAGTCCCGGAGACAGGGGGGAAAAACTGTTTTTT. Protein sequence: CASSPGDRGEKLFF.

The chain is built from TRBV12-5 and TRBJ2-4, with D possibly TRBD1 on 5 matching bases. Germline V gene sequence: CDR1 LGHNT, CDR2 FRNRAP. The V gene lost 3 bases and the J gene lost 0 bases, with 21 bases spanning the gap. There are 19 residues in the CDR3. The CDR3 sequence is CASGFRDRPLRLAKNIQYF. Written as DNA, the CDR3 is TGTGCTAGTGGTTTTCGCGACAGACCCCTAAGACTAGCCAAAAACATTCAGTACTTC.

This clone was observed once. The rearrangement uses TRBV15 and TRBJ1-3, with 7 positions matching TRBD1. The germline V gene encodes CDR1 LNHNV and CDR2 YYDKDF (reference sequence). V shed 5 bases and J 3 bases; nucleotides not matched to a gene: 10. This CDR3 contains 16 residues. CDR3 amino acids: CATSGTTGYFGNTIYF. The CDR3 bases are TGTGCCACCAGCGGTACGACAGGGTATTTTGGAAACACCATATATTTT.

The chain links TRBV7-2 to TRBJ1-3; D remains unclear. Germline values: CDR1 SGHTA, CDR2 FQGNSA. V lost 4 bases and J 1 base, leaving 11 bases between the germline ends. The CDR3 extends over 15 amino acids. The CDR3 region is CASSSTLQSGNTIYF. The CDR3 DNA sequence: TGTGCCAGCAGCTCTACTCTACAGTCTGGAAACACCATATATTTT.

This chain uses TRBV28 with TRBJ1-1; 9 bases match TRBD1. The CDR3 extends over 15 amino acids. Germline V gene lookup returns CDR1 MDHEN and CDR2 SYDVKM. The trim removed 6 bases at V and 11 bases at J, leaving 16 bases unmatched. The CDR3 loop reads CASRQQGAPSLGAFF. CDR3 nucleotide sequence: TGTGCCAGCAGACAACAGGGGGCGCCTAGCCTGGGGGCTTTCTTT. The full variable domain, rest sourced from reference TRBV28 and TRBJ1-1, is DVKVTQSSRYLVKRTGEKVFLECVQDMDHENMFWYRQDPGLGLRLIYFSYDVKMKEKGDIPEGYSVSREKKERFSLILESASTNQTSMYLCASRQQGAPSLGAFFGQGTRLTVV.

The rearrangement links TRBV12-5 to TRBJ1-1; no definite D call. V was shortened by 3 bases and J by 1 base, with 6 bases between the two germline ends. The germline V gene has CDR1 LGHNT and CDR2 FRNRAP. The length of the CDR3 is 13 residues. The CDR3 here is CASGFYANTEAFF. The DNA for the CDR3 is TGTGCTAGTGGTTTTTATGCGAACACTGAAGCTTTCTTT.

The chain couples TRBV5-5 to TRBJ1-4; D not resolved. The CDR3 covers 14 residues. Germline values: CDR1 SGHKS, CDR2 YYEKEE (reference sequence). The germline V and J ends were trimmed by 3 bases and 0 bases, with 6 bases remaining between them. CDR3 residues: CASSSETTNEKLFF. The DNA for the CDR3 is TGTGCCAGCAGCTCGGAAACAACTAATGAAAAACTGTTTTTT.

The rearrangement joins TRBV6-2 or TRBV6-3 to TRBJ2-5; TRBD2 agrees at 9 bases. Germline V gene data show CDR1 as MNHEY and CDR2 as SVGEGT. This CDR3 spans 15 amino acids. Germline trimming cut 4 bases from V and 1 base from J; bases unmatched to any gene: 4. The CDR3 loop is CASSFRSGGQETQYF. The CDR3 DNA follows: TGTGCCAGCAGTTTCCGTAGCGGGGGCCAAGAGACCCAGTACTTC.

This clone ranks as medium-sized. The V gene is TRBV19, the J gene TRBJ1-1; 7 nucleotides agree with TRBD1. From germline, CDR1 is LNHDA and CDR2 SQIVND (reference sequence). The CDR3 has 13 residues. The J segment lost 6 bases and the V segment lost 3 bases, leaving 4 bases of the junction unmatched. The CDR3 region has the DNA TGTGCCAGTAGTATTCGACAGGGCCCTGAAGCTTTCTTT. It translates to CASSIRQGPEAFF.

This chain joins TRBV5-4 and TRBJ1-3; D call uncertain. This CDR3 has 13 residues. V was trimmed by 2 bases and J by 0 bases, leaving 3 bases between them. CDR1 is SGHNT and CDR2 is YYREEE in the germline V gene (reference sequence). DNA for the CDR3: TGTGCCAGCAGCTTTAACTCTGGAAACACCATATATTTT. Translating gives CASSFNSGNTIYF.

The genes are TRBV19 and TRBJ2-1; 7 bases match TRBD1. V dropped 4 bases and J dropped 6; count of bases not matched to a gene: 3. The CDR3 consists of 13 residues. Per the germline V gene, CDR1 is LNHDA and CDR2 is SQIVND (reference sequence). CDR3 residues: CASSRQGSNEQFF. The CDR3 DNA sequence: TGTGCCAGTAGTAGACAGGGTTCCAATGAGCAGTTCTTC.

The chain has TRBV4-3 and TRBJ2-7, with 7 bases matching TRBD1. V trimming: 0 bases; J trimming: 0 bases; junction bases outside the gene matches: 5. CDR1 is LGHNA, CDR2 YSLEER, per germline. The CDR3 is 16 residues long. The DNA of the CDR3 is TGCGCCAGCAGCCAAGACGCGACAGGGCCCTCCTACGAGCAGTACTTC. Translation: CASSQDATGPSYEQYF.